This passage covers 21 T cell receptor beta chains from one sample sequenced in a study of T cells in localized non-small cell lung cancer. Produced via immunoSEQ multiplex PCR; TCRdb's table is partial and in-frame only. The table includes about 18,000 clones, around 89% detected once. Sequencing used peripheral blood, obtained before any cancer treatment. The receptors originated from a male donor at least 60 years old with stage II squamous cell lung carcinoma.

The chain links TRBV18 to TRBJ2-5; D remains ambiguous. CDR1 KGHSH and CDR2 LQKENI come from the germline V gene. V was trimmed by 4 bases and J by 3 bases, leaving 12 bases between them. The CDR3 loop spans 14 amino acids. Here the CDR3 reads CASSQGLTEETQYF. In DNA, the CDR3 is TGTGCCAGCTCACAGGGCCTAACCGAAGAGACCCAGTACTTC.

CDR3 residues: CASSFSRQGSTEAFF. In nucleotides, the CDR3 is TGTGCCAGCAGTTTCTCCAGACAGGGCAGCACTGAAGCTTTCTTT. V and J are TRBV27 and TRBJ1-1, with 7 nucleotides matching TRBD1. The germline V gene encodes CDR1 MNHEY and CDR2 SMNVEV (reference sequence). The CDR3 length is 15 residues. V shed 3 bases and J 4 bases; nucleotides not matched to a gene: 8.

This sequence joins TRBV20-1 and TRBJ1-2; D gene ambiguous. The germline V and J ends were trimmed by 3 bases and 7 bases, with 9 bases remaining between them. CDR3 length equals 11 residues. From germline, CDR1 is DFQATT and CDR2 SNEGSKA (reference sequence). CDR3 residues: CSARDTVGYTF. The CDR3 nucleotides are TGCAGTGCTAGGGATACGGTTGGCTACACCTTC.

This clone qualifies as medium-sized. The chain employs TRBV7-9 and TRBJ2-1; 12 bases line up with TRBD2. V shed 5 bases, J shed 4 bases, and the junction held 3 bases outside the gene matches. The CDR3 covers 15 residues. CDR1 is SEHNR, CDR2 FQNEAQ, per germline (reference sequence). CDR3 sequence: CASSPGTSGYNEQFF. CDR3 nucleotides: TGTGCCAGCAGCCCCGGGACTAGCGGGTACAATGAGCAGTTCTTC.

The chain joins TRBV21-1 to TRBJ2-7; no check of the table's D call, TRBD2, against the DNA was made. TRBV21-1 is tagged as a pseudogene. The CDR3 is 14 residues long. The CDR3 sequence is CASSKRLSGSEQYF. In DNA, the CDR3 is TGTGCCAGCAGCAAACGCCTTTCGGGGAGCGAGCAGTACTTC.

The CDR3 sequence: CASSEAPGLAGGGEQYF. The CDR3 DNA follows: TGTGCCAGCAGTGAAGCGCCGGGACTAGCGGGAGGAGGTGAGCAGTACTTC. This rearrangement joins TRBV6-1 to TRBJ2-7; 15 bases agree with TRBD2. Germline V CDR1 and CDR2: MNHNS, SASEGT. The CDR3 has 17 residues. Unmatched junction bases numbered 7, after V lost 0 bases and J lost 7 bases.

The chain carries TRBV6-5 and TRBJ2-3, with D unclear. Germline V gene data show CDR1 as MNHEY and CDR2 as SVGAGI. Trimming left V 6 bases short and J 1 base short, with 14 bases between. The CDR3 consists of 15 residues. The CDR3 sequence is CASRSVYEGTDTQYF. In DNA, the CDR3 is TGTGCCAGCAGGTCCGTTTATGAGGGCACAGATACGCAGTATTTT.

This chain uses TRBV5-1 with TRBJ2-3; the match to TRBD2 covers 11 bases. The CDR3 contains 17 residues. V lost 0 bases, J lost 2 bases, and 5 bases stayed unmatched. Germline V CDR1 and CDR2: SGHRS, YFSETQ. This CDR3 reads CASSLALAGVVTDTQYF. The CDR3, as DNA: TGCGCCAGCAGCTTGGCACTAGCGGGGGTGGTCACAGATACGCAGTATTTT.

V is TRBV28 and J is TRBJ1-3; D possibly corresponds to TRBD1 (6 bases). Trimming removed 4 bases at V and 3 bases at J, with 13 bases between. Germline CDR1 MDHEN, CDR2 SYDVKM. This CDR3 has 15 residues. CDR3 amino acids: CASSSQGGGGNTIYF. As DNA, the CDR3 is TGTGCCAGCAGTTCACAGGGAGGAGGTGGAAACACCATATATTTT.

The V call is TRBV7-2, the J call TRBJ1-2, with 9 bases matching TRBD1. Trimming cost V 2 bases and J 8 bases; bases outside gene matches: 15. The CDR3 runs 17 residues. Germline V gene sequence: CDR1 SGHTA, CDR2 FQGNSA. This CDR3 is CASSLRAVEQGAKGYTF. For the CDR3, the DNA is TGTGCCAGCAGCTTACGGGCAGTAGAACAGGGGGCGAAAGGCTACACCTTC.

The chain links TRBV27 to TRBJ2-7; 7 bases are a match to TRBD2. Germline V gene sequence: CDR1 MNHEY, CDR2 SMNVEV (reference sequence). With 3 bases clipped from V and 7 bases from J, the junction kept 6 bases outside the gene matches. This CDR3 has 13 amino acids. CDR3 bases: TGTGCCAGCAGTTTCTCTTTGGGACTAGAGCAGTACTTC. Translation: CASSFSLGLEQYF.

The V gene is TRBV28, the J gene TRBJ1-3; 9 bases are a match to TRBD1. The germline CDR1 and CDR2 sequences are MDHEN and SYDVKM. This CDR3 is built from 14 residues. CDR3 coding DNA: TGTGCAACACAGGGGGCAACCTCTGGAAACACCATATATTTT. It is translated as CATQGATSGNTIYF.

The chain employs TRBV29-1 and TRBJ2-7; D is unclear. V lost 0 bases to trimming and J lost 1 base, with 7 bases between them. CDR1 and CDR2 from the germline V gene are SQVTM and ANQGSEA. The CDR3 loop spans 13 amino acids. The CDR3 DNA reads TGCAGCGTTGAAGATAGGGTTTCCTACGAGCAGTACTTC. Amino acid sequence: CSVEDRVSYEQYF.

The chain couples TRBV28 to TRBJ1-1; no reliable D call. V was cut by 3 bases and J by 0 bases, with 5 bases left in between. This CDR3 region has 13 residues. Germline loops: CDR1 MDHEN, CDR2 SYDVKM. CDR3 in amino acids: CASSFGLNTEAFF. DNA of the CDR3: TGTGCCAGCAGTTTCGGACTGAACACTGAAGCTTTCTTT. The entire variable domain, with the rest obtained from reference TRBV28 and TRBJ1-1, is as follows: DVKVTQSSRYLVKRTGEKVFLECVQDMDHENMFWYRQDPGLGLRLIYFSYDVKMKEKGDIPEGYSVSREKKERFSLILESASTNQTSMYLCASSFGLNTEAFFGQGTRLTVV.

This chain connects TRBV28 to TRBJ1-1; TRBD1 aligns across 7 bases. V lost 3 bases, J lost 1 base, and 5 bases stayed unmatched. The CDR3 loop spans 15 amino acids. The germline V gene has CDR1 MDHEN and CDR2 SYDVKM. CDR3 in DNA: TGTGCCAGCAGTTTGTGGACAGGAAGGAACACTGAAGCTTTCTTT. It encodes CASSLWTGRNTEAFF.

The chain employs TRBV2 and TRBJ2-7; the D gene is possibly TRBD1 (6 bases). V was trimmed by 3 bases and J by 2 bases, leaving 8 bases between them. The CDR3 consists of 13 residues. The germline V gene encodes CDR1 SNHLY and CDR2 FYNNEI. The CDR3 loop is CASSDTGTYEQYF. CDR3 coding DNA: TGTGCCAGCAGTGATACAGGGACCTACGAGCAGTACTTC.

The chain employs TRBV7-9 and TRBJ1-2, with 10 nucleotides matching TRBD1. CDR3 size: 15 residues. From germline, CDR1 is SEHNR and CDR2 FQNEAQ (reference sequence). Trimming at V came to 4 bases and at J to 6 bases, leaving 8 bases not matched to a gene. CDR3 residues: CASSSTRQGADGYTF. The CDR3 bases are TGTGCCAGCAGCTCGACGCGACAGGGGGCTGATGGCTACACCTTC.

The rearrangement uses TRBV7-2 and TRBJ2-1, with 8 bases aligning to TRBD2. From germline, CDR1 is SGHTA and CDR2 FQGNSA. The ends lost 5 bases at V and 1 base at J; junction bases unmatched: 4. CDR3 length equals 15 residues. CDR3 nucleotide sequence: TGTGCCAGCAGCCCAGGACTAGCTTCCTACAATGAGCAGTTCTTC. Amino acids: CASSPGLASYNEQFF.

The rearrangement links TRBV6-1 to TRBJ1-5, with 7 bases fitting TRBD1. The CDR3 spans 13 residues. Germline CDR1 and CDR2: MNHNS and SASEGT. The ends lost 6 bases at V and 9 bases at J; junction bases unmatched: 8. CDR3 nucleotide sequence: TGTGCCAGCAGGGGGACAGCCTATGGGCCCCAGCATTTT. This sequence encodes CASRGTAYGPQHF.

The genes are TRBV18 and TRBJ2-1; 9 bases line up with TRBD2. The CDR3 is 16 residues long. From germline, CDR1 is KGHSH and CDR2 LQKENI. The trim removed 4 bases at V and 0 bases at J, leaving 4 bases unmatched. The CDR3 region has the DNA TGTGCCAGCTCACTCATAGCGGGAGACTCCTACAATGAGCAGTTCTTC. Translated, it gives CASSLIAGDSYNEQFF.

The chain employs TRBV15 and TRBJ2-7; D is undetermined. Trimming took 2 bases from V and 2 from J, leaving 7 bases between them. This CDR3 contains 13 residues. CDR1 and CDR2 (germline): LNHNV, YYDKDF (reference sequence). The CDR3 region is CATSRRWAYEQYF. The CDR3 DNA is TGTGCCACCAGCAGAAGGTGGGCCTACGAGCAGTACTTC.